Shown below are 13 T cell receptor beta chains from a single sample sequenced in a study of memory CD4+ T cells and cytomegalovirus serostatus. The sort gate was single viable CD3+CD4+CD8-CD45RO+ cells for memory CD4+ T cells. The method was immunoSEQ multiplex PCR; TCRdb's version includes in-frame clones alone and lacks a portion of them. The sample has 75,000 to 90,000 clones, 65% to 85% seen once. Material for sequencing was memory CD4+ T cells from blood. The receptor set was obtained from an adult in good health and CMV-seronegative.

The chain has TRBV5-6 and TRBJ2-1, with D perhaps matching TRBD2 (5 bases). Trimming stripped 1 base from V and 0 bases from J, with 11 bases between. The CDR3 length is 16 residues. Germline V gives CDR1 SGHDT, CDR2 YYEEEE. The CDR3 is CASSLWRTVSYNEQFF. In DNA form, the CDR3 reads TGTGCCAGCAGCTTGTGGAGGACGGTCTCCTACAATGAGCAGTTCTTC.

The chain employs TRBV30 and TRBJ1-2; D is ambiguous. Germline assignment: CDR1 GTSNPN and CDR2 SVGIG (reference sequence). This CDR3 has 15 amino acids. Trimming stripped 0 bases from V and 4 bases from J, with 15 bases between. The CDR3, as DNA: TGTGCCTGGAGTGTTCCTACAGTGATCCTCTATGGCTACACCTTC. This codes for CAWSVPTVILYGYTF.

This clone has a single count. The chain has TRBV6-5 and TRBJ2-1, with D perhaps matching TRBD1 (6 bases). The CDR3 totals 13 residues. The V end was cut by 7 bases, the J end by 7 bases, with 14 bases between. Germline V gene lookup returns CDR1 MNHEY and CDR2 SVGAGI. DNA for the CDR3: TGTGCCAGCATCGGATCAGGGGAGAATGAGCAGTTCTTC. Residues: CASIGSGENEQFF.

This clone has just one count. The chain joins TRBV5-1 to TRBJ1-2; the D is unclear. V lost 0 bases, J lost 7 bases, and 7 bases lay in between. The CDR3 has 12 residues. The germline V gene has CDR1 SGHRS and CDR2 YFSETQ. As DNA, the CDR3 is TGCGCCAGCAGCTTGGACTCTCGTGGCTACACCTTC. It encodes CASSLDSRGYTF.

The rearrangement joins TRBV7-8 to TRBJ2-3; D might be TRBD2 (6 bases). Germline CDR1 is SGHVS and CDR2 is FQNEAQ. The CDR3 is made up of 13 amino acids. Trimming stripped 11 bases from V and 2 bases from J, with 14 bases between. The CDR3 DNA reads as TGTGCCGGCGGGGCAGTAGCCACAGATACGCAGTATTTT. It specifies CAGGAVATDTQYF.

The chain uses TRBV7-6 and TRBJ2-6; D remains unclear. The germline V gene has CDR1 SGHVS and CDR2 FNYEAQ. This CDR3 is 16 amino acids long. Trimming removed 5 bases from V and 0 bases from J, with 11 bases in between. The CDR3 DNA reads TGTGCCAGCAGCCAACGAGCCAACTCTGGGGCCAACGTCCTGACTTTC. It specifies CASSQRANSGANVLTF. The full variable domain, completed using reference TRBV7-6 and TRBJ2-6, is GAGVSQSPRYKVTKRGQDVALRCDPISGHVSLYWYRQALGQGPEFLTYFNYEAQQDKSGLPNDRFSAERPEGSISTLTIQRTEQRDSAMYRCASSQRANSGANVLTFGAGSRLTVL.

Only a few counts were recorded for this clone. The J gene is TRBJ1-6, the V gene TRBV7-6; D unclear. V was clipped by 1 base and J by 10 bases, with 8 bases between them. This CDR3 is built from 13 residues. From germline, CDR1 is SGHVS and CDR2 FNYEAQ. This CDR3 is CASSLEAGSPLHF. The DNA for the CDR3 is TGTGCCAGCAGCTTAGAGGCGGGCTCACCCCTCCACTTT. Full variable domain (outside the CDR3, taken from reference TRBV7-6 and TRBJ1-6): GAGVSQSPRYKVTKRGQDVALRCDPISGHVSLYWYRQALGQGPEFLTYFNYEAQQDKSGLPNDRFSAERPEGSISTLTIQRTEQRDSAMYRCASSLEAGSPLHFGNGTRLTVT.

This sequence joins TRBV9 and TRBJ1-6, with 7 bases identical to TRBD1. This CDR3 is 15 amino acids long. Trimming at V came to 4 bases and at J to 9 bases, leaving 10 bases not matched to a gene. Per the germline V gene, CDR1 is SGDLS and CDR2 is YYNGEE. CDR3 sequence reads: CASSPQTGNGSPLHF. CDR3 nucleotides: TGTGCCAGCAGCCCACAGACAGGGAACGGTTCACCCCTCCACTTT.

The rearrangement uses TRBV7-2 and TRBJ1-6; D call uncertain. Looked up from germline, CDR1 is SGHTA and CDR2 is FQGNSA. There are 12 residues in the CDR3. V shed 2 bases and J shed 9 bases, with 5 bases lying between them. This chain's CDR3 is CASSLNLSPLHF. The CDR3 region has the DNA TGTGCCAGCAGCTTAAATCTTTCACCCCTCCACTTT. The entire variable domain, with the rest obtained from reference TRBV7-2 and TRBJ1-6, is as follows: GAGVSQSPSNKVTEKGKDVELRCDPISGHTALYWYRQSLGQGLEFLIYFQGNSAPDKSGLPSDRFSAERTGGSVSTLTIQRTQQEDSAVYLCASSLNLSPLHFGNGTRLTVT.

The V gene is TRBV30, the J gene TRBJ2-3; 10 bases align to TRBD2. CDR1 and CDR2 from the germline V gene are GTSNPN and SVGIG (reference sequence). With V trimmed by 0 bases and J by 5 bases, 5 bases remained unmatched. The CDR3 loop spans 15 amino acids. CDR3 sequence: CAWSVLAGEGDTQYF. In DNA form, the CDR3 reads TGTGCCTGGAGTGTCCTAGCGGGGGAGGGAGATACGCAGTATTTT.

This chain joins TRBV5-1 and TRBJ2-3; 11 positions match TRBD2. CDR1 is SGHRS and CDR2 is YFSETQ in the germline V gene. J was trimmed by 0 bases and V by 3 bases; bases with no gene match: 6. The CDR3 totals 17 residues. CDR3 nucleotide sequence: TGCGCCAGCAGCTGGCTAACTAGCGGGGGTAGCACAGATACGCAGTATTTT. As protein: CASSWLTSGGSTDTQYF. Supplemented by reference TRBV5-1 and TRBJ2-3, the full variable domain reads KAGVTQTPRYLIKTRGQQVTLSCSPISGHRSVSWYQQTPGQGLQFLFEYFSETQRNKGNFPGRFSGRQFSNSRSEMNVSTLELGDSALYLCASSWLTSGGSTDTQYFGPGTRLTVL.

CDR3 residues: CASSAGKTQYF. The CDR3 bases are TGTGCCAGCAGTGCCGGAAAGACCCAGTACTTC. This chain links TRBV14 with TRBJ2-5; D not certain. The germline V gene has CDR1 SGHDN and CDR2 FVKESK. The CDR3 is made up of 11 amino acids. V was cut by 6 bases and J by 6 bases, with 8 bases left in between.

The chain couples TRBV15 to TRBJ2-5, with TRBD1 matching over 9 bases. There are 16 residues in the CDR3. Germline loops: CDR1 LNHNV, CDR2 YYDKDF (reference sequence). Trimming cost V 0 bases and J 2 bases; bases outside gene matches: 4. The CDR3 DNA follows: TGTGCCACCAGCAGAGAGGGGACAGGGTTACAAGAGACCCAGTACTTC. Translated: CATSREGTGLQETQYF. Together with reference TRBV15 and TRBJ2-5, the CDR3 gives the full variable domain: DAMVIQNPRYQVTQFGKPVTLSCSQTLNHNVMYWYQQKSSQAPKLLFHYYDKDFNNEADTPDNFQSRRPNTSFCFLDIRSPGLGDTAMYLCATSREGTGLQETQYFGPGTRLLVL.